This T cell receptor (beta chain) was observed in a study of brain metastases from non-small cell lung cancer. Study-level results: In over 55% of brain metastases, T-cell clones were expanded compared with matched primary tumors. TCR repertoires overlapped largely between brain metastases and matched primaries. Brain metastases had lower T-cell infiltration than primary tumors.

The germline V and J ends were trimmed by 2 bases and 2 bases, with 6 bases remaining between them. This CDR3 contains 13 residues. Germline CDR1 is KGHSH and CDR2 is LQKENI. A single count supports this clone. The antigen remains unidentified. Assay used: immunoSEQ multiplex PCR; TCRdb lists only in-frame clones, some missing. The data contain about 1,800 clones, around four fifths of them singletons. Input material: primary lung tumor tissue. This TCR was sampled from a donor older than 35 with non-small cell lung cancer. The chain combines TRBV18 with TRBJ1-2, with D uncertain. The CDR3 bases are TGTGCCAGCTCACCAACAGAGAACTATGGCTACACCTTC. Translating it yields CASSPTENYGYTF.